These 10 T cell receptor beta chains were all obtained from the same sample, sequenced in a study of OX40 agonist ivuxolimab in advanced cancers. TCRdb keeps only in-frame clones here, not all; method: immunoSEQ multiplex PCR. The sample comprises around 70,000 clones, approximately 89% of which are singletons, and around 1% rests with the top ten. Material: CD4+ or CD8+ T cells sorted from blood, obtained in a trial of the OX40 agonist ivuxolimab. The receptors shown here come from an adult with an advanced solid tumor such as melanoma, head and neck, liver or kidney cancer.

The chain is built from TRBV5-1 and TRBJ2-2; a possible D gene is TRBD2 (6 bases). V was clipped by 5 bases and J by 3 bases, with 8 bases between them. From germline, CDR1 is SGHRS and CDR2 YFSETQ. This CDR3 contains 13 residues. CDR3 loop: CASRGEDTGELFF. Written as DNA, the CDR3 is TGCGCCAGCAGGGGGGAGGACACCGGGGAGCTGTTTTTT.

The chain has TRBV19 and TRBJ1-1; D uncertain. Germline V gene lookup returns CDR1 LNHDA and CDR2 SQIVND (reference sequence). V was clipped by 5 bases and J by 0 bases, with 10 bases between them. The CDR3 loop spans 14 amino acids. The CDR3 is CASSFVLMNTEAFF. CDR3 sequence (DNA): TGTGCCAGTAGTTTCGTCTTAATGAACACTGAAGCTTTCTTT. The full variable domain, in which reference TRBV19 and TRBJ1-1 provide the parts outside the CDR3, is DGGITQSPKYLFRKEGQNVTLSCEQNLNHDAMYWYRQDPGQGLRLIYYSQIVNDFQKGDIAEGYSVSREKKESFPLTVTSAQKNPTAFYLCASSFVLMNTEAFFGQGTRLTVV.

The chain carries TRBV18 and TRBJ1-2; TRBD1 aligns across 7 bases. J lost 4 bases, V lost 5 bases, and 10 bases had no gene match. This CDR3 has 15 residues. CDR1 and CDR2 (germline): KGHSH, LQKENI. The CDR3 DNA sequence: TGTGCCAGCTCATCTTCAGGGGGATGGACCTATGGCTACACCTTC. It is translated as CASSSSGGWTYGYTF.

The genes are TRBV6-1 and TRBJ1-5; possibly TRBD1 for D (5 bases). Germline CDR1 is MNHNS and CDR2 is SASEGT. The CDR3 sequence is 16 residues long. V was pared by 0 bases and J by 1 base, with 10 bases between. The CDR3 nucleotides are TGTGCCAGCAGTGAAGCTAGGGGCGGGAGCAATCAGCCCCAGCATTTT. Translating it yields CASSEARGGSNQPQHF.

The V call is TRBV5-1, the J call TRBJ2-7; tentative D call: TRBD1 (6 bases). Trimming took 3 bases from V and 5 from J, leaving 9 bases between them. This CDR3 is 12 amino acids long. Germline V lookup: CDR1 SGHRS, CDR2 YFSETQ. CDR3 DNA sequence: TGCGCCAGCAGCTACGACAGGAACGAGCAGTACTTC. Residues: CASSYDRNEQYF.

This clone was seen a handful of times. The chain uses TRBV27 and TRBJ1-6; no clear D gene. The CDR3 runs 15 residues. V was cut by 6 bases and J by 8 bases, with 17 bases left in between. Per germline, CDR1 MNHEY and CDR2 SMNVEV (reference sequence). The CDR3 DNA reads TGTGCCAGCAGCCTACTGACAACACGGGATTCACCCCTCCACTTT. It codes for CASSLLTTRDSPLHF.

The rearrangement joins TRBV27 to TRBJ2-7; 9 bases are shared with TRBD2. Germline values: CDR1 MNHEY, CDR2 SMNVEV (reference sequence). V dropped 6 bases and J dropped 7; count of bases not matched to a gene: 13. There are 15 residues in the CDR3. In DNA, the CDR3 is TGTGCCAGCAGGCCCGAGGGGCGGGGGGGCCATGAGCAGTACTTC. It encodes CASRPEGRGGHEQYF.

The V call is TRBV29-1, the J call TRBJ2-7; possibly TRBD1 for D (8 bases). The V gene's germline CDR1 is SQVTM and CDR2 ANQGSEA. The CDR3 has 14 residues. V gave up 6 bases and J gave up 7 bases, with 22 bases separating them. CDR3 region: CSVQTGAVGGEQYF. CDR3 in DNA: TGCAGCGTACAGACAGGGGCGGTCGGGGGGGAGCAGTACTTC.

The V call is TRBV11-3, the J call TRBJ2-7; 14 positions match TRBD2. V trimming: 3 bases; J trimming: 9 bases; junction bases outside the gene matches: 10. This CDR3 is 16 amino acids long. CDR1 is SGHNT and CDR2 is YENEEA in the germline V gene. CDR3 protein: CASSLTSGRAQSRQYF. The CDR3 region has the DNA TGTGCCAGCAGCTTGACTAGCGGGAGGGCCCAAAGTAGGCAGTACTTC.

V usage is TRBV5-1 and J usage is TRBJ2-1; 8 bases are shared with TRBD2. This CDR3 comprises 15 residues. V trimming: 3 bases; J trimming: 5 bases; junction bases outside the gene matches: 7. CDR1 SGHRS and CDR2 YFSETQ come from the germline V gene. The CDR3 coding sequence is TGCGCCAGCAGCTCCACTAGCGGAACTCACAATGAGCAGTTCTTC. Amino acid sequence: CASSSTSGTHNEQFF.